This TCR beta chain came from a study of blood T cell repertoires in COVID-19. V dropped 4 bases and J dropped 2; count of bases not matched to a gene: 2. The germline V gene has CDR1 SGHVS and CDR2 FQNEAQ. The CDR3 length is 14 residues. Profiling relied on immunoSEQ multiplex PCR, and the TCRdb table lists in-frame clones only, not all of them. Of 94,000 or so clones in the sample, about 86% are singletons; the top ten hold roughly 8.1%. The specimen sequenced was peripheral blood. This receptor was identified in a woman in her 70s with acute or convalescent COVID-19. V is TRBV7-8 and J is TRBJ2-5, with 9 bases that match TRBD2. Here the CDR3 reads CASSYLAGQETQYF. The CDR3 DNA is TGTGCCAGCAGCTACCTAGCGGGACAAGAGACCCAGTACTTC.